These T cell receptor beta chains were read from a single sample in a study of blood T cell repertoires in COVID-19. Method: immunoSEQ multiplex PCR; TCRdb's copy keeps in-frame clones and lacks some. The table has 70,000 to 90,000 clones, around 75% seen once; the top ten hold 24%. What was sequenced was peripheral blood. These receptor sequences come from a human donor in a cohort sampled during active COVID-19. Both conserved end residues are part of each CDR3. A D gene is named only where the DNA matches it firmly. Not every row has a clone size; where given, it reads once, few, many or a size class.

v_call	clone_size	j_call	d_call	cdr3_nt	cdr3_aa
TRBV7-9	.	TRBJ2-2	TRBD2	TGTGCCAGCAGCGGATTAGCGGGAGGGATCACCGGGGAGCTGTTTTTT	CASSGLAGGITGELFF
TRBV10-3	.	TRBJ2-1	.	TGTGCCATCAGTGACCGACAGGCCTACAATGAGCAGTTCTTC	CAISDRQAYNEQFF
TRBV6-6	.	TRBJ1-5	TRBD1	TGTGCCAGCAGTCCGTGGACAGGGGACGCGTATAGCAATCAGCCCCAGCATTTT	CASSPWTGDAYSNQPQHF
TRBV5-4	.	TRBJ2-1	.	TGTGCCAGCAGCCCACACCTGAATGAGCAGTTCTTC	CASSPHLNEQFF
TRBV27	.	TRBJ2-1	.	TGTGCCAGCAGACCGTCGTGGGTTAGCGTCAACAATGAGCAGTTCTTC	CASRPSWVSVNNEQFF
TRBV7-9	few	TRBJ2-2	.	TGTGCCAGCAGCCGTGACACCCCAGACACCGGGGAGCTGTTTTTT	CASSRDTPDTGELFF
TRBV5-8	.	TRBJ2-7	.	TGTGCCAGCAGCTTGGGGCAGGGTTCCTACGAGCAGTACTTC	CASSLGQGSYEQYF
TRBV28	.	TRBJ1-4	.	TGTGCCACCAGCGGGGGAGCTAATGAAAAACTGTTTTTT	CATSGGANEKLFF
TRBV4-2	.	TRBJ1-2	TRBD1	TGTGCCAGCAGCCAAAGGGCTGGGACAGGGCGAAGCTATGGCTACACCTTC	CASSQRAGTGRSYGYTF
TRBV9	.	TRBJ2-2	.	TGTGCCAGCAGCGTAGGGGCGGGAATGAACACCGGGGAGCTGTTTTTT	CASSVGAGMNTGELFF
TRBV11-3	.	TRBJ2-5	.	TGTGCCAGCAGCTTGGGGCAGGGCGAGACCCAGTACTTC	CASSLGQGETQYF
TRBV7-3	.	TRBJ2-1	.	TGTGCCAGCAGCTTAACGGTGGGAGTCCCTTACAATGAGCAGTTCTTC	CASSLTVGVPYNEQFF
TRBV5-1	few	TRBJ1-1	.	TGCGCCAGCAGCCTCGGACAGTCAGACACTGAAGCTTTCTTT	CASSLGQSDTEAFF
TRBV3-1/TRBV3-2	.	TRBJ2-7	TRBD2	TGTGCCAGCAGCGAAACTAGCGGAGAAGCCTACGAGCAGTACTTC	CASSETSGEAYEQYF
TRBV6-1	.	TRBJ1-4	.	TGTGCCAGCAGTGGCCACCGGACAGATGCAACTAATGAAAAACTGTTTTTT	CASSGHRTDATNEKLFF
TRBV16	.	TRBJ1-5	.	TGTGCCAGCAGCCGCACAGGGACAAGGGGATTGAGCAATCAGCCCCAGCATTTT	CASSRTGTRGLSNQPQHF
TRBV2	.	TRBJ1-2	.	TGTGCCAGCAGTGAAGCGCCCAGTTATGGCTACACCTTC	CASSEAPSYGYTF
TRBV7-2	.	TRBJ2-1	TRBD1	TGTGCCAGCAGCTTCGACCGGGACAGGGGCTACAATGAGCAGTTCTTC	CASSFDRDRGYNEQFF
TRBV20-1	once	TRBJ1-5	.	TGCAGTGCTAGTGGTACTTTCAATCAGCCCCAGCATTTT	CSASGTFNQPQHF
TRBV3-1/TRBV3-2	.	TRBJ2-5	.	TGTGCCAGCAGCCAGGAAGCCCTCGGGCGTGGGGAGCAAGAGACCCAGTACTTC	CASSQEALGRGEQETQYF
TRBV5-1	.	TRBJ2-1	.	TGCGCCAGCAGCTTGCGGGTGGCCTACAATGAGCAGTTCTTC	CASSLRVAYNEQFF
TRBV6-2/TRBV6-3	once	TRBJ2-3	TRBD2	TGTGCCAGCAGTTACTCTGAGCGGGAGGGGGACACAGATACGCAGTATTTT	CASSYSEREGDTDTQYF
TRBV6-5	.	TRBJ1-6	TRBD1	TGTGCCAGCAGTACCCTACAGGGGGCGCCTTCACCCCTCCACTTT	CASSTLQGAPSPLHF
TRBV5-4	few	TRBJ2-7	TRBD2	TGTGCCAGCAGCTCCACGTCAGCGGGAGGACTACGAGGGCAGTACTTC	CASSSTSAGGLRGQYF
TRBV18	.	TRBJ2-1	TRBD2	TGTGCCAGCTCACCACAGACTAGCGGCACCTCCTACAATGAGCAGTTCTTC	CASSPQTSGTSYNEQFF
TRBV29-1	.	TRBJ2-2	TRBD1	TGCAGCGTTAGGACAGGCGCAAACACCGGGGAGCTGTTTTTT	CSVRTGANTGELFF
TRBV9	.	TRBJ2-7	TRBD1	TGTGCCAGCATCAAGACAGGGCGATCCTACGAGCAGTACTTC	CASIKTGRSYEQYF
TRBV28	.	TRBJ2-7	.	TGTGCCAGCAGTCGTCAACAGGGAACTTACGAGCAGTACTTC	CASSRQQGTYEQYF
TRBV7-3	.	TRBJ1-2	TRBD1	TGTGCCAGCAGCTTAGACGGGACAGACTATGGCTACACCTTC	CASSLDGTDYGYTF
TRBV7-2	.	TRBJ2-1	TRBD2	TGTGCCAGCAGAAGGACTAGCGGGGCATTCAATGAGCAGTTCTTC	CASRRTSGAFNEQFF
TRBV7-2	.	TRBJ1-6	.	TGTGCCAGCAGCTTAGCAACAGGGTCCTATAATTCACCCCTCCACTTT	CASSLATGSYNSPLHF
TRBV6-2/TRBV6-3	.	TRBJ1-1	TRBD1	TGTGCCAGCAGTTACTCGACAGGGAAAGCTTTCTTT	CASSYSTGKAFF
TRBV6-6	.	TRBJ1-2	.	TGTGCCAGCGGAGGGGATACCCAGGGTGGCTACACCTTC	CASGGDTQGGYTF
TRBV18	.	TRBJ2-3	.	TGTGCCAGCTCGTCAAGCGCAGATACGCAGTATTTT	CASSSSADTQYF
TRBV9	.	TRBJ2-3	.	TGTGCCAGCAGCGTAGCCGGACTCAACACAGATACGCAGTATTTT	CASSVAGLNTDTQYF
TRBV19	.	TRBJ2-1	TRBD2	TGTGCCAGTAGTATAGCGTCCCCCGGGACTAGCGCCTCCAATGAGCAGTTCTTC	CASSIASPGTSASNEQFF
TRBV5-1	.	TRBJ2-1	.	TGCGCCAGCTGCCAACAGGGTCCCGACAATGAGCAGTTCTTC	CASCQQGPDNEQFF
TRBV5-1	.	TRBJ2-1	.	TGCGCCAGCGGGAGGGGGAACAATGAGCAGTTCTTC	CASGRGNNEQFF
TRBV6-6	.	TRBJ1-5	TRBD1	TGTGCCAGCAGCGGAACAGGGGTCGGCAATCAGCCCCAGCATTTT	CASSGTGVGNQPQHF
TRBV3-1/TRBV3-2	.	TRBJ2-6	.	TGTGCCAGCGCCTACTCTGGGGCCAACGTCCTGACTTTC	CASAYSGANVLTF
TRBV18	many	TRBJ2-7	TRBD2	TGTGCCAGCTCACCACTCGCGGGAGAGCTCGAGCAGTACTTC	CASSPLAGELEQYF
TRBV19	.	TRBJ1-4	TRBD1	TGTGCCAGTAGAGGGACAGGGGGCCGGACTAATGAAAAACTGTTTTTT	CASRGTGGRTNEKLFF
TRBV4-3	.	TRBJ2-3	.	TGCGCCAGCAGCCAAGAATTACGGGTTACGGAGTACACAGATACGCAGTATTTT	CASSQELRVTEYTDTQYF
TRBV7-2	.	TRBJ1-2	TRBD1	TGTGCCAGCAGCTTAGGGCAGGGGGTAAGCGGCTACACCTTC	CASSLGQGVSGYTF
TRBV10-1	.	TRBJ2-4	.	TGCGCCAGCAGTGACGGCTCAGCGCCCGACATTCAGTACTTC	CASSDGSAPDIQYF
TRBV21-1	.	TRBJ2-1	.	TGTGCCAGCAGCAAACAGCCCCCTCCGTTTCTGGACAGGGAAGCGGGCAATGAGCAGTTCTTC	CASSKQPPPFLDREAGNEQFF
TRBV25-1	.	TRBJ1-1	TRBD1	TGTGCCAGCAACCCAACCCAGGGGGCTGCGAACACTGAAGCTTTCTTT	CASNPTQGAANTEAFF
TRBV4-1	.	TRBJ1-5	.	TGCGCCAGCAGCCAAGGCAGGGAGGTAGGTGGCAATCAGCCCCAGCATTTT	CASSQGREVGGNQPQHF
TRBV6-6	few	TRBJ2-6	.	TGTGCCAGCAGTTACTCGGCGGGGTCTGGGGCCAACGTCCTGACTTTC	CASSYSAGSGANVLTF
TRBV7-9	.	TRBJ1-1	TRBD1	TGTGCCAGCAGCCATCAGGGGGATGAAGCTTTCTTT	CASSHQGDEAFF
TRBV29-1	.	TRBJ2-7	TRBD2	TGCAGCGTTGAGCTTGCGGGAGGGGGAACTCACGAGCAGTACTTC	CSVELAGGGTHEQYF